Listed below are T cell receptor beta chains from one sample, sequenced in a study of blood T cell repertoires in COVID-19. This table comes from immunoSEQ multiplex PCR, and its TCRdb copy is limited to in-frame clones, with some not included. The sample yields over 55,000 clones, 77% seen once. The specimen was peripheral blood. The receptors derive from a human donor in a cohort sampled during active COVID-19. CDR3s include the opening cysteine and the closing phenylalanine or tryptophan. The order of the fields is CDR3 length, J gene, clone size, V gene, D gene, CDR3 protein, CDR3 DNA. D genes are given only for firm matches. Only part of the rows carry a size: once, few, many, or a class if the clone is expanded.

15,TRBJ1-1,.,TRBV27,TRBD1,CASSPLRAGGTEAFF,TGTGCCAGCAGTCCATTGAGGGCAGGGGGCACTGAAGCTTTCTTT
15,TRBJ2-2,.,TRBV4-3,.,CASSQVQGNTGELFF,TGCGCCAGCAGCCAGGTCCAGGGGAACACCGGGGAGCTGTTTTTT
14,TRBJ2-2,.,TRBV7-2,TRBD2,CASSLGTSTGELFF,TGTGCCAGCAGCTTGGGGACTAGCACCGGGGAGCTGTTTTTT
15,TRBJ2-1,once,TRBV29-1,.,CSVGQGRVIQDEQFF,TGCAGCGTCGGTCAGGGTCGGGTAATCCAGGACGAGCAGTTCTTC
13,TRBJ2-2,.,TRBV19,TRBD1,CASAGQGAGELFF,TGTGCCAGTGCGGGACAGGGGGCCGGGGAGCTGTTTTTT
15,TRBJ1-5,few,TRBV27,.,CASSPPDRRDQPQHF,TGTGCCAGCAGTCCCCCGGACAGAAGAGATCAGCCCCAGCATTTT
13,TRBJ2-5,.,TRBV5-8,.,CASSYGGKETQYF,TGTGCCAGCAGCTATGGGGGGAAAGAGACCCAGTACTTC
15,TRBJ1-2,.,TRBV4-2,TRBD1,CASSQDARTGNGYTF,TGTGCCAGCAGCCAAGATGCGCGGACAGGGAACGGCTACACCTTC
16,TRBJ1-2,.,TRBV10-3,TRBD1,CAISGPRTGDGDGYTF,TGTGCCATCAGTGGACCACGGACAGGGGATGGGGATGGCTACACCTTC
18,TRBJ1-3,.,TRBV29-1,TRBD1,CSVDSGPGQSPSGNTIYF,TGCAGCGTTGATAGTGGGCCGGGACAGTCTCCCTCTGGAAACACCATATATTTT
15,TRBJ1-6,.,TRBV11-3,TRBD1,CASSTGTGANSPLHF,TGTGCCAGCAGCACGGGGACAGGGGCCAATTCACCCCTCCACTTT
13,TRBJ1-4,.,TRBV19,.,CASSGRTNEKLFF,TGTGCCAGTAGTGGGAGGACTAATGAAAAACTGTTTTTT
12,TRBJ2-5,.,TRBV7-8,.,CASSQAEKTQYF,TGTGCCAGCAGCCAGGCGGAAAAGACCCAGTACTTC
12,TRBJ2-2,.,TRBV6-4,TRBD1,CASKGATGELFF,TGTGCCAGCAAGGGGGCCACCGGGGAGCTGTTTTTT
12,TRBJ1-1,few,TRBV6-5,.,CASSSGYTEAFF,TGTGCCAGCAGTTCGGGGTACACTGAAGCTTTCTTT
15,TRBJ2-2,.,TRBV6-5,TRBD1,CASTTGGTGTGELFF,TGTGCCAGCACCACAGGGGGCACGGGCACCGGGGAGCTGTTTTTT
16,TRBJ2-1,.,TRBV3-1/TRBV3-2,TRBD1,CASSKKGDRMYNEQFF,TGTGCCAGCAGTAAAAAGGGGGACAGGATGTACAATGAGCAGTTCTTC
12,TRBJ2-2,.,TRBV11-2,.,CASSLPQGELFF,TGTGCCAGCAGCTTACCCCAGGGGGAGCTGTTTTTT
14,TRBJ1-1,.,TRBV18,.,CASSPTAGGTEAFF,TGTGCCAGCTCACCTACAGCGGGCGGCACTGAAGCTTTCTTT
18,TRBJ1-1,once,TRBV25-1,.,CATTINPGGGVANTEAFF,TGTGCCACGACTATTAATCCGGGGGGAGGGGTGGCGAACACTGAAGCTTTCTTT
11,TRBJ2-3,.,TRBV6-5,.,CAGRSRGTQYF,TGTGCCGGCAGAAGCCGTGGTACGCAGTATTTT
13,TRBJ2-6,.,TRBV10-3,.,CAIQGFGANVLTF,TGTGCCATCCAGGGATTTGGGGCCAACGTCCTGACTTTC
16,TRBJ2-1,.,TRBV3-1/TRBV3-2,TRBD1,CASSPVRQGASNEQFF,TGTGCCAGCAGCCCCGTACGACAGGGGGCGAGCAATGAGCAGTTCTTC
14,TRBJ2-1,.,TRBV19,TRBD2,CASSFSGTSGVPFF,TGTGCCAGTAGTTTCTCCGGGACTAGCGGGGTCCCGTTCTTC
17,TRBJ2-3,.,TRBV2,TRBD2,CASSEAPRGLAEDTQYF,TGTGCCAGCAGTGAAGCCCCTCGGGGACTAGCGGAGGATACGCAGTATTTT
15,TRBJ2-7,.,TRBV5-1,TRBD2,CASSPSGDESYEQYF,TGCGCCAGCAGCCCTAGCGGGGACGAATCCTACGAGCAGTACTTC
16,TRBJ1-1,few,TRBV11-2,TRBD1,CASSSGQVLMNTEAFF,TGTGCCAGCAGCTCCGGACAGGTCCTTATGAACACTGAAGCTTTCTTT
14,TRBJ2-7,.,TRBV7-8,.,CASSLVPGLSEQYF,TGTGCCAGCAGCTTAGTTCCAGGTCTGTCTGAGCAGTACTTC
14,TRBJ1-2,.,TRBV5-6,.,CASSPDIALDGYTF,TGTGCCAGCAGCCCGGACATCGCCCTGGATGGCTACACCTTC
13,TRBJ1-1,few,TRBV10-1,.,CASRLTENTEAFF,TGCGCCAGCCGATTGACAGAGAACACTGAAGCTTTCTTT
13,TRBJ2-7,few,TRBV27,.,CASSLYVGVEQYF,TGTGCCAGCAGTTTATACGTAGGGGTCGAGCAGTACTTC
15,TRBJ2-2,.,TRBV15,.,CATSTPRQNTGELFF,TGTGCCACCAGCACCCCCCGACAGAACACCGGGGAGCTGTTTTTT
15,TRBJ2-4,.,TRBV10-1,TRBD1,CASSGGQGQGDIQYF,TGCGCCAGCAGTGGGGGACAAGGACAGGGTGACATTCAGTACTTC
15,TRBJ2-1,.,TRBV7-8,TRBD1,CASSSGTGLDNEQFF,TGTGCCAGCAGCTCAGGGACAGGGTTAGACAATGAGCAGTTCTTC
13,TRBJ2-5,.,TRBV6-5,TRBD1,CATDRGWGETQYF,TGTGCCACTGACAGGGGCTGGGGAGAGACCCAGTACTTC
14,TRBJ1-6,few,TRBV2,.,CATTSRTVNSPLHF,TGTGCCACCACCTCCCGGACAGTGAATTCACCCCTCCACTTT
16,TRBJ2-3,.,TRBV11-2,TRBD2,CASSVLADPRTDTQYF,TGTGCCAGCAGCGTACTAGCGGACCCCCGCACAGATACGCAGTATTTT
15,TRBJ2-1,.,TRBV4-2,TRBD2,CASSKSGGSYNEQFF,TGTGCCAGCAGCAAGAGCGGGGGATCATACAATGAGCAGTTCTTC
14,TRBJ2-7,.,TRBV5-1,TRBD1,CASRVGDSPYEQYF,TGCGCCAGCAGGGTGGGGGACAGCCCCTACGAGCAGTACTTC
14,TRBJ1-1,.,TRBV19,.,CASSPHQGSTEAFF,TGTGCCAGTAGTCCACACCAGGGTTCCACTGAAGCTTTCTTT
16,TRBJ2-1,.,TRBV14,TRBD2,CASSPMGLAGGVEQFF,TGTGCCAGCAGCCCCATGGGACTAGCGGGAGGGGTTGAGCAGTTCTTC
15,TRBJ2-2,.,TRBV9,.,CASSPRTSTVGELFF,TGTGCCAGCAGCCCTCGAACCTCAACGGTCGGGGAGCTGTTTTTT
10,TRBJ2-5,.,TRBV19,.,CASDQETQYF,TGTGCCAGCGACCAAGAGACCCAGTACTTC
13,TRBJ2-7,.,TRBV11-3,.,CASSLDTDYEQYF,TGTGCCAGCAGCTTAGATACAGATTACGAGCAGTACTTC
17,TRBJ2-7,few,TRBV3-1/TRBV3-2,TRBD2,CASSQLGRLAGVNEQYF,TGTGCCAGCAGCCAACTCGGGAGGCTAGCGGGGGTTAATGAGCAGTACTTC
13,TRBJ1-5,.,TRBV12-5,.,CASDVGGGQPQHF,TGTGCTAGTGATGTCGGGGGTGGTCAGCCCCAGCATTTT
13,TRBJ2-7,.,TRBV28,TRBD1,CASRLQGAREQYF,TGTGCCAGCAGACTACAGGGGGCGCGGGAGCAGTACTTC
16,TRBJ1-1,.,TRBV4-2,.,CASSQDLRDSNTEAFF,TGTGCCAGCAGCCAAGATTTAAGAGATTCGAACACTGAAGCTTTCTTT
11,TRBJ2-1,.,TRBV3-1/TRBV3-2,.,CASSTHFEQFF,TGTGCCAGCAGCACGCACTTTGAGCAGTTCTTC